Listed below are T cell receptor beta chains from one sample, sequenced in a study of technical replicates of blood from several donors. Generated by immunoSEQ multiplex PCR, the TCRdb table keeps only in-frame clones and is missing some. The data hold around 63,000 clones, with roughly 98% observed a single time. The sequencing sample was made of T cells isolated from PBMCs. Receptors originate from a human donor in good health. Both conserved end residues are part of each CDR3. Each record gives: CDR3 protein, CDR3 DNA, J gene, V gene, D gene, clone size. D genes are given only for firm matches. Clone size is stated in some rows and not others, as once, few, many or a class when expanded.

CDR3aa: CASSRGQSTPYSNQPQHF; CDR3nt: TGCGCCAGCAGCCGAGGACAGTCTACCCCTTATAGCAATCAGCCCCAGCATTTT; j_gene: TRBJ1-5; v_gene: TRBV4-1; d_gene: -; abundance: -
CDR3aa: CASSIRDPYGYTF; CDR3nt: TGTGCCAGTAGTATCAGGGATCCCTATGGCTACACCTTC; j_gene: TRBJ1-2; v_gene: TRBV19; d_gene: -; abundance: -
CDR3aa: CASSLDLGVTYEQYF; CDR3nt: TGTGCCAGCAGCTTAGATCTCGGGGTAACCTACGAGCAGTACTTC; j_gene: TRBJ2-7; v_gene: TRBV11-3; d_gene: -; abundance: -
CDR3aa: CASRNPGTGYGYTF; CDR3nt: TGTGCCAGCAGGAACCCCGGGACAGGCTATGGCTACACCTTC; j_gene: TRBJ1-2; v_gene: TRBV27; d_gene: TRBD1; abundance: -
CDR3aa: CASSTLAASYNEQFF; CDR3nt: TGTGCCAGTAGTACACTAGCGGCCTCCTACAATGAGCAGTTCTTC; j_gene: TRBJ2-1; v_gene: TRBV19; d_gene: TRBD2; abundance: few
CDR3aa: CASRGEINQPQHF; CDR3nt: TGTGCCAGCAGGGGAGAAATCAATCAGCCCCAGCATTTT; j_gene: TRBJ1-5; v_gene: TRBV6-1; d_gene: -; abundance: -
CDR3aa: CAWSSGTGPRSEQYF; CDR3nt: TGTGCCTGGAGTTCCGGGACAGGCCCCAGAAGCGAGCAGTACTTC; j_gene: TRBJ2-7; v_gene: TRBV30; d_gene: TRBD1; abundance: -
CDR3aa: CASSHRDRVDGYTF; CDR3nt: TGTGCCAGCAGTCACCGGGACAGGGTGGATGGCTACACCTTC; j_gene: TRBJ1-2; v_gene: TRBV28; d_gene: TRBD1; abundance: -
CDR3aa: CASSLAQGALEEAFF; CDR3nt: TGTGCCAGCAGCTTAGCGCAAGGAGCTTTGGAAGAAGCTTTCTTT; j_gene: TRBJ1-1; v_gene: TRBV7-9; d_gene: -; abundance: -
CDR3aa: CASSLEGQDFYEQYF; CDR3nt: TGCGCCAGCAGCTTGGAGGGACAAGACTTCTACGAGCAGTACTTC; j_gene: TRBJ2-7; v_gene: TRBV5-1; d_gene: -; abundance: -
CDR3aa: CASSLGGEQYF; CDR3nt: TGTGCCAGCAGTTTAGGGGGCGAGCAGTACTTC; j_gene: TRBJ2-7; v_gene: TRBV6-5; d_gene: -; abundance: -
CDR3aa: CASSVGGFRSQETQYF; CDR3nt: TGTGCCAGCAGCGTGGGGGGTTTTCGGTCACAAGAGACCCAGTACTTC; j_gene: TRBJ2-5; v_gene: TRBV11-1; d_gene: -; abundance: -
CDR3aa: CASSLGPGLAEETQYF; CDR3nt: TGTGCCAGCAGCTTGGGACCGGGACTAGCGGAAGAGACCCAGTACTTC; j_gene: TRBJ2-5; v_gene: TRBV5-4; d_gene: TRBD2; abundance: -
CDR3aa: CASSEERGGTEAFF; CDR3nt: TGTGCCAGCAGTGAAGAGAGGGGGGGAACTGAAGCTTTCTTT; j_gene: TRBJ1-1; v_gene: TRBV6-1; d_gene: -; abundance: -
CDR3aa: CASSVDPGRGNTIYF; CDR3nt: TGTGCCAGCAGCGTAGATCCAGGGAGGGGAAACACCATATATTTT; j_gene: TRBJ1-3; v_gene: TRBV9; d_gene: -; abundance: -
CDR3aa: CASSYIRDYGYTF; CDR3nt: TGTGCCAGCAGTTATATCCGGGACTATGGCTACACCTTC; j_gene: TRBJ1-2; v_gene: TRBV6-5; d_gene: -; abundance: -
CDR3aa: CASSFPNRFTEAFF; CDR3nt: TGTGCCAGCAGCTTCCCGAACAGATTCACTGAAGCTTTCTTT; j_gene: TRBJ1-1; v_gene: TRBV7-8; d_gene: -; abundance: -
CDR3aa: CASSSNLGSGGQFF; CDR3nt: TGCGCCAGCAGCTCCAACCTGGGTTCGGGTGGTCAGTTCTTC; j_gene: TRBJ2-1; v_gene: TRBV5-1; d_gene: -; abundance: once
CDR3aa: CASTRQENTEAFF; CDR3nt: TGTGCCAGCACCAGACAGGAAAACACTGAAGCTTTCTTT; j_gene: TRBJ1-1; v_gene: TRBV25-1; d_gene: -; abundance: -
CDR3aa: CASSLEVWDRGFRTANTGELFF; CDR3nt: TGCGCCAGCAGCTTGGAGGTTTGGGACAGGGGGTTTCGGACCGCGAACACCGGGGAGCTGTTTTTT; j_gene: TRBJ2-2; v_gene: TRBV5-1; d_gene: TRBD1; abundance: -
CDR3aa: CASSRRDRGNSPLHF; CDR3nt: TGTGCCAGCAGTCGCAGGGACAGGGGGAATTCACCCCTCCACTTT; j_gene: TRBJ1-6; v_gene: TRBV6-5; d_gene: TRBD1; abundance: -
CDR3aa: CASRTSGSTYEQYF; CDR3nt: TGTGCCAGCAGGACTAGCGGGAGCACCTACGAGCAGTACTTC; j_gene: TRBJ2-7; v_gene: TRBV2; d_gene: TRBD2; abundance: -
CDR3aa: CASSPQRRTYEQYF; CDR3nt: TGTGCCAGCTCACCACAGAGGAGGACCTACGAGCAGTACTTC; j_gene: TRBJ2-7; v_gene: TRBV18; d_gene: -; abundance: -
CDR3aa: CASSNWGKTTNEKLFF; CDR3nt: TGTGCCAGCAGCAACTGGGGCAAGACAACTAATGAAAAACTGTTTTTT; j_gene: TRBJ1-4; v_gene: TRBV5-4; d_gene: -; abundance: -
CDR3aa: CASRKLAGGPNNEQFF; CDR3nt: TGCGCCAGCAGAAAACTAGCGGGGGGACCAAACAATGAGCAGTTCTTC; j_gene: TRBJ2-1; v_gene: TRBV5-1; d_gene: TRBD2; abundance: -
CDR3aa: CAISELGGYEQYF; CDR3nt: TGTGCCATCAGTGAACTAGGCGGCTACGAGCAGTACTTC; j_gene: TRBJ2-7; v_gene: TRBV10-3; d_gene: -; abundance: once
CDR3aa: CASSPGLAGGNYEQYF; CDR3nt: TGTGCCAGCAGCCCGGGACTAGCGGGAGGGAACTACGAGCAGTACTTC; j_gene: TRBJ2-7; v_gene: TRBV7-6; d_gene: TRBD2; abundance: -
CDR3aa: CASSLQGVVHYGYTF; CDR3nt: TGTGCCAGCAGCTTACAGGGGGTCGTACACTATGGCTACACCTTC; j_gene: TRBJ1-2; v_gene: TRBV5-4; d_gene: TRBD1; abundance: -
CDR3aa: CASTRTGGTYGYTF; CDR3nt: TGTGCCAGCACTAGGACAGGGGGGACCTATGGCTACACCTTC; j_gene: TRBJ1-2; v_gene: TRBV28; d_gene: TRBD1; abundance: -
CDR3aa: CASSEFSGGPYEQYF; CDR3nt: TGTGCCAGCAGTGAATTTAGCGGGGGCCCCTACGAGCAGTACTTC; j_gene: TRBJ2-7; v_gene: TRBV6-1; d_gene: TRBD2; abundance: -
CDR3aa: CASSLRGGGPGEQYF; CDR3nt: TGTGCCAGCAGCTTGCGAGGGGGGGGGCCGGGGGAGCAGTACTTC; j_gene: TRBJ2-7; v_gene: TRBV5-4; d_gene: -; abundance: -
CDR3aa: CASSLGGQSNYGYTF; CDR3nt: TGTGCCAGCAGCTTGGGGGGACAGTCTAACTATGGCTACACCTTC; j_gene: TRBJ1-2; v_gene: TRBV5-5; d_gene: TRBD1; abundance: -
CDR3aa: CASSFEPGYSYEQYF; CDR3nt: TGTGCCAGCAGCTTTGAACCGGGATACTCCTACGAGCAGTACTTC; j_gene: TRBJ2-7; v_gene: TRBV7-6; d_gene: -; abundance: -
CDR3aa: CASSGGVRNQPQHF; CDR3nt: TGTGCCAGCAGCGGGGGGGTTCGCAATCAGCCCCAGCATTTT; j_gene: TRBJ1-5; v_gene: TRBV5-6; d_gene: -; abundance: -
CDR3aa: CASRRRTGTLNEQFF; CDR3nt: TGTGCCAGCAGAAGAAGAACCGGGACTCTCAATGAGCAGTTCTTC; j_gene: TRBJ2-1; v_gene: TRBV6-5; d_gene: -; abundance: -
CDR3aa: CASSAGTSGSTDTQYF; CDR3nt: TGTGCCAGCAGCGCCGGGACTAGCGGGAGCACAGATACGCAGTATTTT; j_gene: TRBJ2-3; v_gene: TRBV7-7; d_gene: TRBD2; abundance: -
CDR3aa: CASSQAPGQANTEAFF; CDR3nt: TGCGCCAGCAGCCAAGCCCCGGGACAGGCGAACACTGAAGCTTTCTTT; j_gene: TRBJ1-1; v_gene: TRBV4-1; d_gene: TRBD1; abundance: -
CDR3aa: CASQGQGVSGYGYTF; CDR3nt: TGTGCCAGTCAAGGACAGGGCGTCTCGGGCTATGGCTACACCTTC; j_gene: TRBJ1-2; v_gene: TRBV6-6; d_gene: TRBD1; abundance: -
CDR3aa: CASSLSYDRAYEQYF; CDR3nt: TGTGCCAGCAGCTTATCTTACGACAGGGCCTACGAGCAGTACTTC; j_gene: TRBJ2-7; v_gene: TRBV11-3; d_gene: TRBD1; abundance: -
CDR3aa: CSARSSYEQYF; CDR3nt: TGCAGTGCACGTAGCTCCTACGAGCAGTACTTC; j_gene: TRBJ2-7; v_gene: TRBV20-1; d_gene: -; abundance: -
CDR3aa: CSVEETEGQGAYEQYF; CDR3nt: TGCAGCGTTGAAGAAACCGAGGGACAGGGGGCTTACGAGCAGTACTTC; j_gene: TRBJ2-7; v_gene: TRBV29-1; d_gene: TRBD1; abundance: -
CDR3aa: CTSSASAGGSNEKLFF; CDR3nt: TGCACCAGCAGCGCGTCCGCAGGGGGCTCTAATGAAAAACTGTTTTTT; j_gene: TRBJ1-4; v_gene: TRBV1; d_gene: -; abundance: -
CDR3aa: CASSPGRAYEQYF; CDR3nt: TGTGCCAGCAGTCCGGGTCGGGCCTACGAGCAGTACTTC; j_gene: TRBJ2-7; v_gene: TRBV27; d_gene: -; abundance: -
CDR3aa: CASSDSARHQFNEQFF; CDR3nt: TGTGCCAGCAGTGACTCCGCCAGGCACCAATTCAATGAGCAGTTCTTC; j_gene: TRBJ2-1; v_gene: TRBV6-4; d_gene: -; abundance: -
CDR3aa: CASSLFRDSYEQYF; CDR3nt: TGTGCCAGCAGCTTATTCAGGGATTCGTACGAGCAGTACTTC; j_gene: TRBJ2-7; v_gene: TRBV11-3; d_gene: -; abundance: -
CDR3aa: CASSSLVSGLARETQYF; CDR3nt: TGTGCCAGCAGTTCTCTTGTCTCGGGACTAGCGAGGGAGACCCAGTACTTC; j_gene: TRBJ2-5; v_gene: TRBV27; d_gene: TRBD2; abundance: once
CDR3aa: CASSQGGGESTDTQYF; CDR3nt: TGCGCCAGCAGCCAAGGGGGCGGGGAGAGCACAGATACGCAGTATTTT; j_gene: TRBJ2-3; v_gene: TRBV4-1; d_gene: -; abundance: -
CDR3aa: CATDRVQETQYF; CDR3nt: TGTGCCACGGACAGGGTCCAAGAGACCCAGTACTTC; j_gene: TRBJ2-5; v_gene: TRBV6-1; d_gene: TRBD1; abundance: few
CDR3aa: CASSSIQLAKNIQYF; CDR3nt: TGTGCCAGCAGCTCGATACAGCTAGCCAAAAACATTCAGTACTTC; j_gene: TRBJ2-4; v_gene: TRBV7-3; d_gene: -; abundance: -
CDR3aa: CASSPGQGPYEQYF; CDR3nt: TGCGCCAGCAGCCCGGGACAGGGTCCCTACGAGCAGTACTTC; j_gene: TRBJ2-7; v_gene: TRBV10-2; d_gene: TRBD1; abundance: -
CDR3aa: CASSIQTGNTEAFF; CDR3nt: TGTGCCAGTAGTATTCAAACAGGGAACACTGAAGCTTTCTTT; j_gene: TRBJ1-1; v_gene: TRBV19; d_gene: -; abundance: -
CDR3aa: CASRASGTAYEQYF; CDR3nt: TGCGCCAGCAGGGCTAGCGGGACAGCCTACGAGCAGTACTTC; j_gene: TRBJ2-7; v_gene: TRBV5-1; d_gene: TRBD2; abundance: -
CDR3aa: CASTRDAGLKETQYF; CDR3nt: TGTGCCAGCACGCGGGATGCGGGGCTTAAAGAGACCCAGTACTTC; j_gene: TRBJ2-5; v_gene: TRBV2; d_gene: -; abundance: -
CDR3aa: CASSIGASGGSYEQYF; CDR3nt: TGTGCCAGTAGTATAGGAGCTAGCGGGGGATCCTACGAGCAGTACTTC; j_gene: TRBJ2-7; v_gene: TRBV19; d_gene: TRBD2; abundance: -
CDR3aa: CASSLPRINYGYTF; CDR3nt: TGTGCCAGCAGTTTACCGCGGATTAACTATGGCTACACCTTC; j_gene: TRBJ1-2; v_gene: TRBV28; d_gene: -; abundance: -
CDR3aa: CASSPYRDRDAKKLFF; CDR3nt: TGTGCCAGCAGTCCATACCGGGACAGGGATGCCAAAAAACTGTTTTTT; j_gene: TRBJ1-4; v_gene: TRBV27; d_gene: TRBD1; abundance: once
CDR3aa: CSVGIAANTGELFF; CDR3nt: TGCAGCGTCGGGATAGCAGCAAACACCGGGGAGCTGTTTTTT; j_gene: TRBJ2-2; v_gene: TRBV29-1; d_gene: -; abundance: -